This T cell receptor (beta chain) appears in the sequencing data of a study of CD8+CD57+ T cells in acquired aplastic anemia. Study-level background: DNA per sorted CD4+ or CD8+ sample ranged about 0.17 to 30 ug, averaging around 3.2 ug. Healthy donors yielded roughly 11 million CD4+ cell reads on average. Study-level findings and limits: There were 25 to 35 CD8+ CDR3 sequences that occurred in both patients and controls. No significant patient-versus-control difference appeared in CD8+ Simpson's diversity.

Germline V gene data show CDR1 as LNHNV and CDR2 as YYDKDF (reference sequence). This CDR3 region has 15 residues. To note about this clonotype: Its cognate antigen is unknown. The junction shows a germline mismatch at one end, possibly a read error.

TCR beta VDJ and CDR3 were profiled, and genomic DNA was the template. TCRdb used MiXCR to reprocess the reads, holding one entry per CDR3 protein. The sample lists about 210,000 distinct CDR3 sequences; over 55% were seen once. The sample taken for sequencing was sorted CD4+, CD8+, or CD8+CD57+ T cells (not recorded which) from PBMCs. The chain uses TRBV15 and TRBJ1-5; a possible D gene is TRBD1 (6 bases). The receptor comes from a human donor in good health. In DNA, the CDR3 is TGTTCCACCAGCAGAGATCAGGGGATCAGTCAGCCCCAGCATTTT. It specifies CSTSRDQGISQPQHF. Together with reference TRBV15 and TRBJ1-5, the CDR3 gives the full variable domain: DAMVIQNPRYQVTQFGKPVTLSCSQTLNHNVMYWYQQKSSQAPKLLFHYYDKDFNNEADTPDNFQSRRPNTSFCFLDIRSPGLGDTAMYLCSTSRDQGISQPQHFGDGTRLSIL.